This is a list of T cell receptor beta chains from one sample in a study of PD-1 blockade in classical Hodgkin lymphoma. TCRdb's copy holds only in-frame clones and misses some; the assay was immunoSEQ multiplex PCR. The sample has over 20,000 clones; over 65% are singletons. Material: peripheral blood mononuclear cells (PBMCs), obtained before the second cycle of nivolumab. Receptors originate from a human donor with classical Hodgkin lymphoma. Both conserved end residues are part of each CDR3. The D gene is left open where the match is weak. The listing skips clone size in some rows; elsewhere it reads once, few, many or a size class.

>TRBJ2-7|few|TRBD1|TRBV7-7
TGTGCTAGCAGCTCAACCTGGGACAGTTTCTACGAGCAGTACTTC
CASSSTWDSFYEQYF
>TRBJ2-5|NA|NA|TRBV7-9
TGTGCCAGCAGCTTACTGGGGGCTGGGGAGACCCAGTACTTC
CASSLLGAGETQYF
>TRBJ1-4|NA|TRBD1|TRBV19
TGTGCCAGTAGTACGACATGGGGGACAGCTGAGGGAGAAAAACTGTTTTTT
CASSTTWGTAEGEKLFF
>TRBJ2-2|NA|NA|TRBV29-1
TGCAGCGGGGGCCTTTTGGGGGAGCTGTTTTTT
CSGGLLGELFF
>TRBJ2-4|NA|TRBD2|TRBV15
TGTGCCACCAGCAGAGCAACTAGCGGGGAACTAGCCAAAAACATTCAGTACTTC
CATSRATSGELAKNIQYF
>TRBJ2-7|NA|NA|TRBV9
TGTGCCAGCGGGCCGCGGGCGGAAAAGTCCTACGAGCAGTACTTC
CASGPRAEKSYEQYF
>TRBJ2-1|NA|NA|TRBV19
TGTGCCAGTAGTATTCGACTAACCAACAATGAGCAGTTCTTC
CASSIRLTNNEQFF
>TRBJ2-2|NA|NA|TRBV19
TGTGCCAGTAGTATCGGGACAACAACCGGGGAGCTGTTTTTT
CASSIGTTTGELFF
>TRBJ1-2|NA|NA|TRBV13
TGTGCCAGCAGCTTAGAGGGGGAGAACTATGGCTACACCTTC
CASSLEGENYGYTF
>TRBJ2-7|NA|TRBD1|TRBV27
TGTGCCAGCAGCCAAGCCGGGACAGGGATTTACGAGCAGTACTTC
CASSQAGTGIYEQYF
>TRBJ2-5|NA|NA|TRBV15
TGTGCCACCAGCCTCAGGGGAGGGGGCGAGACCCAGTACTTC
CATSLRGGGETQYF
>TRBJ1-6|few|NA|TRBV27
TGTGCCAGCAGTTCCGGGGCAGGCTCTTTGTCACCCCTCCACTTT
CASSSGAGSLSPLHF
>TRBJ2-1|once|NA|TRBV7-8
TGTGCCAGCAGCCAACGGAACAATGAGCAGTTCTTC
CASSQRNNEQFF
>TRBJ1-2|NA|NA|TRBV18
TGTGCCAGCTCACCGGTGGCTAACTATGGCTACACCTTC
CASSPVANYGYTF